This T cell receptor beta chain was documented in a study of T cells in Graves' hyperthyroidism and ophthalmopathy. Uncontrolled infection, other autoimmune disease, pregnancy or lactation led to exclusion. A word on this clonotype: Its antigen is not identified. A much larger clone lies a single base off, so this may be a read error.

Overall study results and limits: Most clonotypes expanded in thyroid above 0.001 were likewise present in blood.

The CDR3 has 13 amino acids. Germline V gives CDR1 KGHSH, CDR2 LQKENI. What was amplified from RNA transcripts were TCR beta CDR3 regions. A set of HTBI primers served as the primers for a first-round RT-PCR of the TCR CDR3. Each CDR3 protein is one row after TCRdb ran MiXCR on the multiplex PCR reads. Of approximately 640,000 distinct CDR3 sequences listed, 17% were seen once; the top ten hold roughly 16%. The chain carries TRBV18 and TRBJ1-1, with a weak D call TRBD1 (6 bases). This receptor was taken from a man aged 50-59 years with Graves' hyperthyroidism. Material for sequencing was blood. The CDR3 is CAISEEGDTEAFF. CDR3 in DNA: TGTGCCATCTCAGAGGAGGGGGACACTGAAGCTTTCTTT. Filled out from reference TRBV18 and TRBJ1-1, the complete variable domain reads NAGVMQNPRHLVRRRGQEARLRCSPMKGHSHVYWYRQLPEEGLKFMVYLQKENIIDESGMPKERFSAEFPKEGPSILRIQQVVRGDSAAYFCAISEEGDTEAFFGQGTRLTVV.